This T cell receptor (beta chain) was captured in a study of blood T cell repertoires in COVID-19. Study-level information: Researchers got acute and convalescent COVID-19 samples from the United States, Italy and Spain. PBMCs, B-cell-depleted T cells, or T cells were the source of the cDNA or gDNA that made up the material.

As handled by the study authors: Reference gene primer amplification yielded estimated nucleated cell counts. The repertoire was sequenced with immunoSEQ multiplex PCR; TCRdb's copy has only in-frame clones and lacks some. V and J calls and clone size are as listed in that table; D and trimming were resolved from the DNA. The table records 100,000 to 150,000 clones, less than 90% of them present only once. Germline V gene lookup returns CDR1 SGHRS and CDR2 YFSETQ. This CDR3 has 19 residues. V shed 5 bases and J 1 base; nucleotides not matched to a gene: 15. The chain joins TRBV5-1 to TRBJ1-1, with 12 bases matching TRBD1. The sequenced sample consisted of peripheral blood. This receptor was obtained from a man aged 55 to 70 with acute or convalescent COVID-19. The chain's CDR3 is CASRAQWGQGALRNTEAFF. The CDR3 nucleotides are TGCGCCAGCAGGGCCCAGTGGGGACAGGGGGCCTTGCGGAACACTGAAGCTTTCTTT.